These T cell receptor beta chains were read from a single sample in a study of blood T cells in healthy people across ages. TCRdb ran MiXCR on the 5' RACE reads and lists one entry per CDR3 protein. This sample has hundreds of thousands of distinct CDR3 sequences, with 45% to 50% found just once. Sequencing was done on a sample of blood. These receptors were collected from a woman aged 60 to 75 in good health. Both conserved end residues are part of each CDR3. D genes are given only for firm matches. The size field is filled for only some rows; it gives once, few, many or a size class.

CDR3 protein,CDR3 DNA,clone size,D gene,V gene,J gene
CSARDRAGGDTQYF,TGCAGTGCTAGAGATCGGGCAGGGGGAGATACGCAGTATTTT,.,TRBD1,TRBV20-1,TRBJ2-3
CASSQTTQPQHF,TGTGCCAGCAGCCAAACGACTCAGCCCCAGCATTTT,few,.,TRBV6-2/TRBV6-3,TRBJ1-5
CSVRADIHTEAFF,TGCAGCGTCCGGGCCGACATACACACTGAAGCTTTCTTT,.,.,TRBV29-1,TRBJ1-1
CASRLSGVSYNEQFF,TGTGCCAGCCGCTTAAGTGGTGTCTCCTACAATGAGCAGTTCTTC,.,.,TRBV7-2,TRBJ2-1
CSAKRTGAYGYTF,TGCAGTGCCAAACGGACAGGGGCCTATGGCTACACCTTC,few,TRBD1,TRBV20-1,TRBJ1-2
CASSLGLTGKQYF,TGTGCCAGCAGTTTAGGCTTGACGGGAAAGCAGTACTTC,.,.,TRBV12-3/TRBV12-4,TRBJ2-4
CASSPPGGITNQPQHF,TGTGCCAGCTCACCTCCAGGGGGGATTACCAATCAGCCCCAGCATTTT,once,TRBD1,TRBV18,TRBJ1-5
CASMTGASTDTQYF,TGTGCCAGTATGACAGGGGCTAGCACAGATACGCAGTATTTT,.,TRBD1,TRBV7-9,TRBJ2-3
CASSHLAERYNEQFF,TGTGCCAGCTCACATTTGGCGGAAAGATACAATGAGCAGTTCTTC,.,.,TRBV18,TRBJ2-1
CATSRNPTNVSGRARSVYIQYF,TGTGCCACCAGCAGGAACCCGACAAACGTTAGCGGGAGGGCCCGAAGTGTTTACATTCAGTACTTC,.,TRBD2,TRBV15,TRBJ2-4
CASSLPGASSPKEQFF,TGTGCCAGCAGCTTACCGGGAGCTTCTTCCCCTAAGGAGCAGTTCTTC,.,.,TRBV7-6,TRBJ2-1
CASSFPSGTSGDNEQFF,TGTGCCAGCAGTTTTCCCTCGGGGACTAGCGGGGACAATGAGCAGTTCTTC,.,TRBD2,TRBV6-6,TRBJ2-1
CASSSPGAGQETQYF,TGTGCCAGCAGTTCGCCTGGAGCGGGTCAAGAGACCCAGTACTTC,.,.,TRBV28,TRBJ2-5
CASSLALDNEQFF,TGCGCCAGCAGCTTGGCACTTGACAATGAGCAGTTCTTC,.,.,TRBV5-1,TRBJ2-1
CASSSPLTGGGRYNEQFF,TGTGCCAGCAGCTCCCCACTCACAGGGGGCGGACGATACAATGAGCAGTTCTTC,.,TRBD1,TRBV7-2,TRBJ2-1
CASSAARQGNSPLHF,TGCGCCAGCAGCGCGGCCCGACAAGGGAATTCACCCCTCCACTTT,.,.,TRBV5-1,TRBJ1-6
CAMRSLAGVRETQYF,TGTGCCATGCGCTCGTTAGCGGGAGTCCGGGAGACCCAGTACTTC,.,TRBD2,TRBV6-2/TRBV6-3,TRBJ2-5
CAISDPTGTRGHNEQFF,TGTGCCATCAGTGACCCGACCGGGACTAGGGGCCACAATGAGCAGTTCTTC,few,TRBD2,TRBV10-3,TRBJ2-1
CASSVYGYNSPLHF,TGTGCCAGCAGCGTCTACGGTTATAATTCACCCCTCCACTTT,once,.,TRBV7-9,TRBJ1-6
CSVAGTGGGRADTQYF,TGCAGCGTTGCCGGGACAGGGGGTGGTAGGGCAGATACGCAGTATTTT,few,TRBD1,TRBV29-1,TRBJ2-3
CATTFGTEGTEAFF,TGTGCGACGACTTTCGGGACGGAAGGCACTGAAGCTTTCTTT,once,.,TRBV25-1,TRBJ1-1
CASSFREGRRELFF,TGTGCCAGCAGCTTCCGGGAGGGACGAAGGGAGCTGTTTTTT,.,TRBD2,TRBV5-6,TRBJ2-2
CASSLNAGYEQYF,TGTGCCAGCAGCTTAAACGCGGGCTACGAGCAGTACTTC,.,.,TRBV7-2,TRBJ2-7
CASSLGFLLGTDTQYF,TGCGCCAGCAGCTTGGGGTTTCTGCTGGGCACAGATACGCAGTATTTT,few,.,TRBV5-1,TRBJ2-3
CASSQDGTAARPQHF,TGCGCCAGCAGCCAAGACGGGACAGCGGCCCGGCCCCAGCATTTT,many,TRBD1,TRBV4-3,TRBJ1-5
CASSRMAGAYNEQYF,TGTGCCAGCAGCCGTATGGCGGGGGCTTACAATGAGCAGTACTTC,.,.,TRBV7-3,TRBJ2-5
CSASPASGTAYEQYF,TGCAGTGCTAGTCCGGCGAGCGGAACTGCCTACGAGCAGTACTTC,few,.,TRBV20-1,TRBJ2-7
CASSTGTGPRRETQYF,TGTGCCAGCAGCACCGGGACAGGGCCTCGAAGGGAGACCCAGTACTTC,.,TRBD1,TRBV12-3/TRBV12-4,TRBJ2-5
CASSLDTGILSYTF,TGTGCCAGCAGCTTAGATACGGGGATCTTGAGCTACACCTTC,.,.,TRBV7-2,TRBJ1-2
CASSGRDRVGEQYF,TGTGCCAGCAGTGGCCGGGACAGGGTGGGCGAGCAGTACTTC,.,TRBD1,TRBV28,TRBJ2-7
CASSANSGGAMGETQYF,TGTGCCAGCAGCGCCAATTCCGGGGGCGCCATGGGGGAGACCCAGTACTTC,.,.,TRBV9,TRBJ2-5
CATLEDSGANVLTF,TGTGCCACCTTGGAGGACTCTGGGGCCAACGTCCTGACTTTC,many,.,TRBV12-3/TRBV12-4,TRBJ2-6
CASSLGGEINEQYF,TGTGCCAGCAGCTTAGGGGGGGAGATCAACGAGCAGTACTTC,.,.,TRBV7-8,TRBJ2-7
CASSLYDGPPEQYF,TGTGCCAGCAGCTTATACGATGGACCTCCCGAGCAGTACTTC,few,.,TRBV7-8,TRBJ2-7
CASSKLENRASYEQYF,TGTGCCAGCAGCAAGCTGGAGAACAGGGCCTCCTACGAGCAGTACTTC,.,.,TRBV21-1,TRBJ2-7
CASSQIAGGVYNEQFF,TGTGCCAGCAGCCAAATAGCGGGAGGGGTCTACAATGAGCAGTTCTTC,.,TRBD2,TRBV7-2,TRBJ2-1
CASSPGTSGALAKNMQYF,TGTGCCAGCAGCCCGGGGACTAGCGGGGCGCTAGCCAAAAACATGCAGTACTTC,.,TRBD2,TRBV7-2,TRBJ2-4
CAGGTGGYEQYF,TGTGCCGGGGGGACAGGGGGCTACGAGCAGTACTTC,.,TRBD1,TRBV2,TRBJ2-7
CASSPSTGGKYEQYF,TGCGCCAGCAGCCCCAGTACAGGGGGCAAGTACGAGCAGTACTTC,.,TRBD1,TRBV5-1,TRBJ2-7
CASTRTAEETQYF,TGCGCCAGCACCCGGACAGCCGAAGAGACCCAGTACTTC,few,.,TRBV5-1,TRBJ2-5
CASSPGGSLQETQYF,TGTGCCAGCTCACCAGGGGGATCCCTCCAAGAGACCCAGTACTTC,.,.,TRBV18,TRBJ2-5
CASSTTRLNEELFF,TGTGCCAGCAGCACGACAAGACTTAATGAAGAACTGTTTTTT,.,.,TRBV7-2,TRBJ1-4
CSAWIGTRQSYEQYF,TGCAGTGCTTGGATCGGGACACGACAGTCCTACGAGCAGTACTTC,.,.,TRBV20-1,TRBJ2-7
CASSEGALTDTQYF,TGTGCCAGCAGCGAAGGGGCTTTGACAGATACGCAGTATTTT,once,.,TRBV9,TRBJ2-3
CASRGDRERIRYQYF,TGTGCCAGCAGAGGGGACAGGGAGAGGATACGCTATCAGTACTTC,many,TRBD1,TRBV6-2/TRBV6-3,TRBJ2-4
CSVFSGQIYNEQYF,TGCAGCGTTTTCAGTGGGCAGATCTACAATGAGCAGTACTTC,.,.,TRBV29-1,TRBJ2-7
CASSLRAGDYNEQYF,TGTGCCAGCAGCTTACGAGCGGGAGATTACAATGAGCAGTACTTC,few,TRBD2,TRBV7-2,TRBJ2-7
CATSDITYEQFF,TGTGCCACCTCGGACATTACCTACGAGCAGTTCTTC,.,.,TRBV6-1,TRBJ2-1
CASSYGTSGNEQYF,TGTGCCAGCAGTTATGGGACTAGCGGAAATGAGCAGTACTTC,few,TRBD2,TRBV6-6,TRBJ2-7
CASSLSPSGRALSGGTQYF,TGTGCCAGCAGTTTATCTCCTAGCGGGAGGGCACTGAGCGGAGGGACCCAGTACTTC,.,TRBD2,TRBV27,TRBJ2-5
CATAAGGKETQYF,TGTGCCACCGCGGCGGGAGGGAAGGAGACCCAGTACTTC,few,TRBD2,TRBV10-3,TRBJ2-5
CAISDRRGTSNGETQYF,TGTGCCATCAGCGACCGACGGGGGACGTCCAACGGCGAGACCCAGTACTTC,.,.,TRBV10-3,TRBJ2-5
CSASGQVLGGQFF,TGCAGTGCTAGTGGGCAGGTACTTGGTGGGCAGTTCTTC,few,.,TRBV20-1,TRBJ2-1
CASSLTGYTEAFF,TGTGCCAGCAGTCTTACAGGGTACACTGAAGCTTTCTTT,once,.,TRBV12-3/TRBV12-4,TRBJ1-1
CASSVGIEGQGYEQYF,TGTGCCAGCAGCGTAGGTATAGAGGGACAGGGGTACGAGCAGTACTTC,once,TRBD1,TRBV9,TRBJ2-7
CASSSRAAGGDVPKEYEQYF,TGTGCCAGCAGCTCTCGTGCGGCAGGGGGCGACGTTCCTAAGGAATACGAGCAGTACTTC,.,TRBD1,TRBV7-2,TRBJ2-7
CASRSGLANTYEQYF,TGTGCCAGCAGATCCGGACTAGCGAATACCTACGAGCAGTACTTC,.,TRBD2,TRBV5-5,TRBJ2-7
CGVGVAGANVLTF,TGCGGCGTGGGGGTAGCTGGGGCCAACGTCCTGACTTTC,.,.,TRBV29-1,TRBJ2-6
CASSFPFAGGPSNEQFF,TGTGCCAGCAGTTTTCCTTTCGCGGGAGGGCCCAGCAATGAGCAGTTCTTC,.,TRBD2,TRBV6-6,TRBJ2-1
CASSFKGGPGTEAYGYTF,TGTGCCAGCAGCTTTAAGGGGGGTCCCGGGACAGAAGCCTATGGCTACACCTTC,.,TRBD1,TRBV7-9,TRBJ1-2